The rows below give T cell receptor beta chains drawn from one sample of a study of shared clonotypes between healthy human individuals. Sequenced by immunoSEQ multiplex PCR; TCRdb stores in-frame clones only, minus some. The table includes about 2.4 million clones, 90% to 95% detected once. The specimen sequenced was naive CD4+ T cells sorted from blood. All receptors derive from a man aged 18 to 30 in good health. Both conserved end residues are part of each CDR3. Each record gives: D gene, V gene, J gene, clone size, CDR3 DNA, CDR3 protein. D genes are given only for firm matches. Clone sizes are given selectively: once, few, many, or a class where the clone is expanded.

D gene: TRBD2; V gene: TRBV7-3; J gene: TRBJ2-3; clone size: .; CDR3 DNA: TGTGCCAGCAGCCTCAGCGGGGGGGTGCCAGATACGCAGTATTTT; CDR3 protein: CASSLSGGVPDTQYF
D gene: .; V gene: TRBV5-1; J gene: TRBJ2-2; clone size: .; CDR3 DNA: TGCGCCAGCAGCTTGGCAGGGTACGGCACCGGGGAGCTGTTTTTT; CDR3 protein: CASSLAGYGTGELFF
D gene: .; V gene: TRBV11-2; J gene: TRBJ1-1; clone size: .; CDR3 DNA: TGTGCCAGCAGCCAACCGGTAAAGGACACTGAAGCTTTCTTT; CDR3 protein: CASSQPVKDTEAFF
D gene: .; V gene: TRBV2; J gene: TRBJ2-7; clone size: .; CDR3 DNA: TGTGCCGGGGGAAGGGCTACTTCCTACGAGCAGTACTTC; CDR3 protein: CAGGRATSYEQYF
D gene: TRBD1; V gene: TRBV2; J gene: TRBJ2-2; clone size: .; CDR3 DNA: TGTGCCAGCAGAGTGGACAGGGGTATTGTCGGGGAGCTGTTTTTT; CDR3 protein: CASRVDRGIVGELFF
D gene: .; V gene: TRBV7-9; J gene: TRBJ1-1; clone size: .; CDR3 DNA: TGTGCCAGCAGCTTGGGGGGCTCAGGGACTGAAGCTTTCTTT; CDR3 protein: CASSLGGSGTEAFF
D gene: .; V gene: TRBV6-5; J gene: TRBJ2-1; clone size: .; CDR3 DNA: TGTGCCAGCAGCGATCTCTCCTACAATGAGCAGTTCTTC; CDR3 protein: CASSDLSYNEQFF
D gene: .; V gene: TRBV5-4; J gene: TRBJ2-7; clone size: .; CDR3 DNA: TGTGCCAGCAGCAGAAAACGGGACACTTTCTACGAGCAGTACTTC; CDR3 protein: CASSRKRDTFYEQYF
D gene: .; V gene: TRBV11-2; J gene: TRBJ2-1; clone size: .; CDR3 DNA: TGTGCCAGCAGCTTAGGAGACTCCGGCGGCAATGAGCAGTTCTTC; CDR3 protein: CASSLGDSGGNEQFF
D gene: TRBD1; V gene: TRBV11-1; J gene: TRBJ1-1; clone size: .; CDR3 DNA: TGTGCCAGCAGCCGACAGGGGGAAGCTTTCTTT; CDR3 protein: CASSRQGEAFF
D gene: .; V gene: TRBV11-2; J gene: TRBJ2-3; clone size: .; CDR3 DNA: TGTGCCAGCAGCTTAGGCAGGGTGGTTGGGACAGATACGCAGTATTTT; CDR3 protein: CASSLGRVVGTDTQYF
D gene: TRBD1; V gene: TRBV7-8; J gene: TRBJ2-1; clone size: .; CDR3 DNA: TGTGCAACCGGGACAGGACCTTACAATGAGCAGTTCTTC; CDR3 protein: CATGTGPYNEQFF
D gene: .; V gene: TRBV10-2; J gene: TRBJ2-3; clone size: .; CDR3 DNA: TGCGCCAGCAGCTGGGATCTGCGCACAGATACGCAGTATTTT; CDR3 protein: CASSWDLRTDTQYF
D gene: TRBD1; V gene: TRBV5-4; J gene: TRBJ1-1; clone size: .; CDR3 DNA: TGTGCCAGCAGACAGACAGGGGGAAACACTGAAGCTTTCTTT; CDR3 protein: CASRQTGGNTEAFF
D gene: .; V gene: TRBV6-1; J gene: TRBJ1-4; clone size: .; CDR3 DNA: TGTGCCAGCAGAAGAGATAAAGAAAAACTGTTTTTT; CDR3 protein: CASRRDKEKLFF
D gene: .; V gene: TRBV30; J gene: TRBJ2-7; clone size: once; CDR3 DNA: TGTGCCTGGAGTGTTTATGACCCAAATCCCCGTCTCGAGCAGTACTTC; CDR3 protein: CAWSVYDPNPRLEQYF
D gene: .; V gene: TRBV14; J gene: TRBJ2-3; clone size: .; CDR3 DNA: TGTGCCAGCAGCCACTCCGTACCCAGAGGGAAGCCAGATACGCAGTATTTT; CDR3 protein: CASSHSVPRGKPDTQYF
D gene: .; V gene: TRBV6-1; J gene: TRBJ1-1; clone size: .; CDR3 DNA: TGTGCCAGCAGTGAAGCGATTACCCAGGGGATTAACACTGAAGCTTTCTTT; CDR3 protein: CASSEAITQGINTEAFF
D gene: TRBD1; V gene: TRBV7-2; J gene: TRBJ2-7; clone size: .; CDR3 DNA: TGTGCCAGCAGCTCCTCTGGACAGGGTTTCGAGCAGTACTTC; CDR3 protein: CASSSSGQGFEQYF
D gene: .; V gene: TRBV5-6; J gene: TRBJ1-4; clone size: .; CDR3 DNA: TGTGCCAGCAGCATTGGATGGGGAAAGAATGAAAAACTGTTTTTT; CDR3 protein: CASSIGWGKNEKLFF
D gene: TRBD1; V gene: TRBV5-1; J gene: TRBJ2-7; clone size: .; CDR3 DNA: TGCGCCAGCAGCTTGGGTGGGGGACAGGGATACTACGAGCAGTACTTC; CDR3 protein: CASSLGGGQGYYEQYF
D gene: .; V gene: TRBV5-8; J gene: TRBJ1-5; clone size: .; CDR3 DNA: TGTGCCAGCAGCTCCCCGGGGGGAAGCCAGCCCCAGCATTTT; CDR3 protein: CASSSPGGSQPQHF
D gene: TRBD1; V gene: TRBV6-5; J gene: TRBJ1-3; clone size: .; CDR3 DNA: TGTGCCAGCAGGCGGGACAGCCTCTCTGGAAACACCATATATTTT; CDR3 protein: CASRRDSLSGNTIYF
D gene: TRBD2; V gene: TRBV5-1; J gene: TRBJ2-1; clone size: .; CDR3 DNA: TGCGCCAGCAGCTTCACCCTAGCGGGAGCGGCGAATGAGCAGTTCTTC; CDR3 protein: CASSFTLAGAANEQFF
D gene: .; V gene: TRBV19; J gene: TRBJ1-5; clone size: .; CDR3 DNA: TGTGCCAGTAGTATAGAGGGTAGGAATCAGCCCCAGCATTTT; CDR3 protein: CASSIEGRNQPQHF
D gene: .; V gene: TRBV5-8; J gene: TRBJ1-2; clone size: .; CDR3 DNA: TGTGCCAGCAGCTCTCTGGTCCCGCGGAGCAACCCCTATGGCTACACCTTC; CDR3 protein: CASSSLVPRSNPYGYTF
D gene: TRBD2; V gene: TRBV5-4; J gene: TRBJ2-5; clone size: .; CDR3 DNA: TGTGCCAGCAGCCCCGGGGGGGGGAGACAAGAGACCCAGTACTTC; CDR3 protein: CASSPGGGRQETQYF
D gene: .; V gene: TRBV6-5; J gene: TRBJ2-3; clone size: .; CDR3 DNA: TGTGCCAGTAAAGAGGGCCCTACTAGCACAGATACGCAGTATTTT; CDR3 protein: CASKEGPTSTDTQYF
D gene: .; V gene: TRBV18; J gene: TRBJ1-2; clone size: .; CDR3 DNA: TGTGCCAGCTCACCATATGCGGAGCCTCAGAGGAACTATGGCTACACCTTC; CDR3 protein: CASSPYAEPQRNYGYTF
D gene: TRBD2; V gene: TRBV7-8; J gene: TRBJ2-2; clone size: .; CDR3 DNA: TGTGCCAGCAGCTTGGGAGGGACTAGCGGGAACACCGGGGAGCTGTTTTTT; CDR3 protein: CASSLGGTSGNTGELFF
D gene: .; V gene: TRBV19; J gene: TRBJ2-5; clone size: .; CDR3 DNA: TGTGCCAGTAGTGGGACGGTCCAGGGGACCCAGTACTTC; CDR3 protein: CASSGTVQGTQYF
D gene: .; V gene: TRBV5-5; J gene: TRBJ1-5; clone size: .; CDR3 DNA: TGTGCCAGCAGCTTGGTAGGGGTTACGAGTAATCAGCCCCAGCATTTT; CDR3 protein: CASSLVGVTSNQPQHF
D gene: .; V gene: TRBV5-8; J gene: TRBJ2-2; clone size: once; CDR3 DNA: TGTGCCAGCAGCTTCTTCAGGCAGAACACCGGGGAGCTGTTTTTT; CDR3 protein: CASSFFRQNTGELFF
D gene: TRBD1; V gene: TRBV7-2; J gene: TRBJ2-2; clone size: .; CDR3 DNA: TGTGCCAGCAGCGACAGACAGGGCTCCGGGGAGCTGTTTTTT; CDR3 protein: CASSDRQGSGELFF
D gene: .; V gene: TRBV5-5; J gene: TRBJ1-2; clone size: .; CDR3 DNA: TGTGCCAGCAGCTTGGAAAGCAGGGATAACTATGGCTACACCTTC; CDR3 protein: CASSLESRDNYGYTF
D gene: .; V gene: TRBV5-1; J gene: TRBJ2-7; clone size: .; CDR3 DNA: TGCGCCAGCAGCTCCCGGGACACTAACTCCTACGAGCAGTACTTC; CDR3 protein: CASSSRDTNSYEQYF
D gene: .; V gene: TRBV7-7; J gene: TRBJ2-2; clone size: .; CDR3 DNA: TGTGCTAGCAGCTATGCGGTGAACACCGGGGAGCTGTTTTTT; CDR3 protein: CASSYAVNTGELFF
D gene: TRBD1; V gene: TRBV6-1; J gene: TRBJ1-6; clone size: .; CDR3 DNA: TGTGCCAGCAGTCAGGGACAGGGGACAATTTCACCCCTCCACTTT; CDR3 protein: CASSQGQGTISPLHF
D gene: .; V gene: TRBV7-2; J gene: TRBJ2-3; clone size: once; CDR3 DNA: TGTGCCAGCAGCCTACAGGGATTCACAGATACGCAGTATTTT; CDR3 protein: CASSLQGFTDTQYF
D gene: TRBD1; V gene: TRBV9; J gene: TRBJ2-7; clone size: .; CDR3 DNA: TGTGCCAGCAGCGCCGGGACAGGGTTCTACGAGCAGTACTTC; CDR3 protein: CASSAGTGFYEQYF
D gene: TRBD2; V gene: TRBV6-5; J gene: TRBJ2-3; clone size: .; CDR3 DNA: TGTGCCAGCAGTTACTCGATAAGCGGGGGGGTAAATACGCAGTATTTT; CDR3 protein: CASSYSISGGVNTQYF
D gene: .; V gene: TRBV7-9; J gene: TRBJ2-6; clone size: .; CDR3 DNA: TGTGCCAGCAGCTTAGCGGTGGGGAGTGGGGCCAACGTCCTGACTTTC; CDR3 protein: CASSLAVGSGANVLTF
D gene: .; V gene: TRBV9; J gene: TRBJ1-3; clone size: few; CDR3 DNA: TGTGCCAGCAGCGTAGCTCGTTCTGGAAACACCATATATTTT; CDR3 protein: CASSVARSGNTIYF
D gene: .; V gene: TRBV6-1; J gene: TRBJ1-6; clone size: .; CDR3 DNA: TGTGCCACCAACCCGGGTCCGGATTCACCCCTCCACTTT; CDR3 protein: CATNPGPDSPLHF
D gene: TRBD1; V gene: TRBV5-8; J gene: TRBJ1-2; clone size: once; CDR3 DNA: TGTGCCAGCAGTCCGGGACAGGGCTATGGCTACACCTTC; CDR3 protein: CASSPGQGYGYTF
D gene: TRBD1; V gene: TRBV11-2; J gene: TRBJ1-6; clone size: .; CDR3 DNA: TGTGCCAGCAGCCCAATGACAGGGGGCTTGATTTCACCCCTCCACTTT; CDR3 protein: CASSPMTGGLISPLHF
D gene: TRBD2; V gene: TRBV18; J gene: TRBJ2-3; clone size: .; CDR3 DNA: TGTGCCAGCTCACCTCGTAGCGGGGGGAGCACAGATACGCAGTATTTT; CDR3 protein: CASSPRSGGSTDTQYF
D gene: .; V gene: TRBV5-5; J gene: TRBJ1-6; clone size: .; CDR3 DNA: TGTGCCAGCAGCGACGGTACCTATAATTCACCCCTCCACTTT; CDR3 protein: CASSDGTYNSPLHF
D gene: .; V gene: TRBV28; J gene: TRBJ2-6; clone size: once; CDR3 DNA: TGTGCCAGCCGTAGGTTCAGCTGGGCCAACGTCCTGACTTTC; CDR3 protein: CASRRFSWANVLTF
D gene: .; V gene: TRBV4-3; J gene: TRBJ2-2; clone size: .; CDR3 DNA: TGCGCCAGCAGCCAAGCAGGGTTTGGGACCTTTAGGGGGGAGCTGTTTTTT; CDR3 protein: CASSQAGFGTFRGELFF
D gene: .; V gene: TRBV5-4; J gene: TRBJ1-1; clone size: .; CDR3 DNA: TGTGCCAGCAGTGGTGTGGTCACTGAAGCTTTCTTT; CDR3 protein: CASSGVVTEAFF
D gene: .; V gene: TRBV30; J gene: TRBJ1-6; clone size: few; CDR3 DNA: TGTGCCTGGAGTGTAGCGGCAGGAAAGTCACCCCTCCACTTT; CDR3 protein: CAWSVAAGKSPLHF
D gene: .; V gene: TRBV19; J gene: TRBJ2-3; clone size: .; CDR3 DNA: TGTGCCAGTAGTGTTCTACGGGCAGATACGCAGTATTTT; CDR3 protein: CASSVLRADTQYF
D gene: .; V gene: TRBV14; J gene: TRBJ1-4; clone size: .; CDR3 DNA: TGTGCCAGCAGCCAAGATGGCCATTGGGATGAAAAACTGTTTTTT; CDR3 protein: CASSQDGHWDEKLFF
D gene: .; V gene: TRBV5-1; J gene: TRBJ2-5; clone size: .; CDR3 DNA: TGCGCCAGCACCTCGACAGGCCTCCAAGAGACCCAGTACTTC; CDR3 protein: CASTSTGLQETQYF
D gene: .; V gene: TRBV7-9; J gene: TRBJ1-6; clone size: few; CDR3 DNA: TGTGCCAGCAGCCCTGAGGGGAATTCACCCCTCCACTTT; CDR3 protein: CASSPEGNSPLHF
D gene: TRBD1; V gene: TRBV4-1; J gene: TRBJ2-7; clone size: .; CDR3 DNA: TGCGCCAGCAGCCAAGGGACAGGGAATTGGAGAAACGAGCAGTACTTC; CDR3 protein: CASSQGTGNWRNEQYF